This T cell receptor (beta chain) stems from a study of T-cell memory formation after mild COVID-19. Germline CDR1 KGHDR, CDR2 SFDVKD. The V end lost 3 bases, the J end lost 6 bases, and 14 bases lay between the germline ends. The CDR3 is 15 residues long. Points from the study as a whole: CD4+ clones that contracted lay mainly in CM and EM; CD8+ ones lay in EMRA.

In TCRdb, the 5' RACE reads were re-called with MiXCR into one record per CDR3 protein. The sample consists of hundreds of thousands of distinct CDR3 sequences, roughly a fifth of them appearing once. This clonotype occurred a few times. The antigen is unknown. Input material: PBMCs or a T cell subset sorted from them (not recorded which). The V gene is TRBV24-1, the J gene TRBJ1-3; weak D call: TRBD1 (6 bases). This TCR came from an adult woman who had mild COVID-19 (a few samples of this study predate the infection). Cell type and time point are not known. CDR3 amino acids: CATSDPDSAVNTIYF. The CDR3 DNA is TGTGCCACCAGTGATCCGGACAGTGCCGTAAACACCATATATTTT.